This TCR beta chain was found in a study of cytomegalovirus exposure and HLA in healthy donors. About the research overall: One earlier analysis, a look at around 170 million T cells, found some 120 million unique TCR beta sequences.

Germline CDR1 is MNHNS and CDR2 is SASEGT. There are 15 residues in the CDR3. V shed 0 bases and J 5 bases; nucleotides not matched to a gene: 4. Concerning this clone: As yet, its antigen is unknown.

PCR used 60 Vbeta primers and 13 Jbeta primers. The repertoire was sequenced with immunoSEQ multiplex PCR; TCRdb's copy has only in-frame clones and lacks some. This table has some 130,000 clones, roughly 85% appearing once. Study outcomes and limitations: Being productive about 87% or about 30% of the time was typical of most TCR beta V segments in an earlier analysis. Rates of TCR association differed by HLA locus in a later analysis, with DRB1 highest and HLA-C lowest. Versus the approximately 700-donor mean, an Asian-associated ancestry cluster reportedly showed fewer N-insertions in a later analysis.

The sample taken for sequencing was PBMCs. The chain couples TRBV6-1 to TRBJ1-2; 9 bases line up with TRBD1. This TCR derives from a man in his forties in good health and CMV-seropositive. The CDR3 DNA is TGTGCCAGCAGTGAAGCGTTGACAGGGGGTTATGGCTACACCTTC. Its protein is CASSEALTGGYGYTF.